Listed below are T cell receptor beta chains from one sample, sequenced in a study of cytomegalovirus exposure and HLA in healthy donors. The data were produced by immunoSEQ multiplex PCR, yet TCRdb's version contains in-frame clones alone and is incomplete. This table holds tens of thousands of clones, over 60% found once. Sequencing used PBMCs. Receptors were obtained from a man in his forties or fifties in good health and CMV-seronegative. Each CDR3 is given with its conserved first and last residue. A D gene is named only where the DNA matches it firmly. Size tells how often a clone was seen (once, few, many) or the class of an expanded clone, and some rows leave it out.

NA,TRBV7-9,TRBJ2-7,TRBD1,CASSYGQGSTYEQYF,TGTGCCAGCAGTTATGGACAGGGGTCGACCTACGAGCAGTACTTC
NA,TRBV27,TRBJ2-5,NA,CASSLFQGQETQYF,TGTGCCAGCAGTTTATTTCAGGGCCAAGAGACCCAGTACTTC
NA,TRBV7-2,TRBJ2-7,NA,CASSLSGEQYF,TGTGCCAGCAGTTTATCGGGGGAGCAGTACTTC
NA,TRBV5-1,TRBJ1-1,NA,CASRSDAGGTEAFF,TGCGCCAGCAGATCCGACGCGGGGGGCACTGAAGCTTTCTTT
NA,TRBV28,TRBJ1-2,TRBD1,CASSSPGQASSYGYTF,TGTGCCAGCAGTTCTCCCGGACAGGCTTCGAGCTATGGCTACACCTTC
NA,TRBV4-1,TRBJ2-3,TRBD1,CASSPGGGPDTQYF,TGCGCCAGCAGCCCAGGGGGTGGCCCAGATACGCAGTATTTT
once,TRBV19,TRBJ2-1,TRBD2,CASSIDLTSVYNEQFF,TGTGCCAGTAGTATAGATCTAACTAGCGTATACAATGAGCAGTTCTTC
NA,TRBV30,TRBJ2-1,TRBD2,CAWSSGGYNEQFF,TGTGCCTGGAGTTCGGGAGGTTACAATGAGCAGTTCTTC
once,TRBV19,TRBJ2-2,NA,CASSIQGSGTGELFF,TGTGCCAGTAGTATTCAGGGGTCGGGGACCGGGGAGCTGTTTTTT
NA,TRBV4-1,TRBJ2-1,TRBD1,CASSQERGTGFSGQFF,TGCGCCAGCAGCCAAGAAAGGGGGACAGGGTTCTCGGGTCAGTTCTTC
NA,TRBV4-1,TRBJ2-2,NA,CASSQDRTVTGELFF,TGCGCCAGCAGCCAAGATCGAACGGTCACCGGGGAGCTGTTTTTT
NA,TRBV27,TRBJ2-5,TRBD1,CARTGKETQYF,TGTGCGAGGACAGGGAAGGAGACCCAGTACTTC
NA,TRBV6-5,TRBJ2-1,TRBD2,CASSYFLAGANNEQFF,TGTGCCAGCAGTTACTTTCTAGCGGGAGCGAACAATGAGCAGTTCTTC
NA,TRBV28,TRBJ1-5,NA,CASSLAYLQGPQPQHF,TGTGCCAGCTCCCTCGCTTACCTACAGGGTCCTCAGCCCCAGCATTTT
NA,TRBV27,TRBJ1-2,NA,CASSLSGGNYGYTF,TGTGCCAGCAGTTTATCGGGAGGGAACTATGGCTACACCTTC
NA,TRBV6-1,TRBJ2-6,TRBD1,CASSEVGQGARGANVLTF,TGTGCCAGCAGTGAAGTTGGCCAGGGGGCGCGGGGGGCCAACGTCCTGACTTTC
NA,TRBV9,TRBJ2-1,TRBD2,CASSVEAGRYNEQFF,TGTGCCAGCAGCGTAGAAGCGGGAAGGTACAATGAGCAGTTCTTC
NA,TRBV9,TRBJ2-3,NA,CASSVDIATSTDTQYF,TGTGCCAGCAGCGTAGATATAGCGACTAGCACAGATACGCAGTATTTT
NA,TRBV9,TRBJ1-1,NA,CASSVWGETEAFF,TGTGCCAGCAGCGTCTGGGGGGAAACTGAAGCTTTCTTT
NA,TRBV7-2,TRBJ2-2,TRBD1,CASSLGQGYSGELFF,TGTGCCAGCAGCTTAGGACAGGGTTATAGCGGGGAGCTGTTTTTT
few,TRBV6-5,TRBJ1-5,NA,CASSPTWGLNQPQHF,TGTGCCAGCAGCCCCACCTGGGGGCTAAATCAGCCCCAGCATTTT
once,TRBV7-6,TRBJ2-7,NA,CASNHAGGEQYF,TGTGCCAGCAACCACGCAGGGGGGGAGCAGTACTTC
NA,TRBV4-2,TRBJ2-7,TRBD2,CASSQDPAGGLLGEQYF,TGTGCCAGCAGCCAAGATCCAGCGGGAGGCCTCCTTGGCGAGCAGTACTTC
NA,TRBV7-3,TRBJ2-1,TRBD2,CASSLTSGDYNEQFF,TGTGCCAGCAGCCTGACTAGCGGAGACTACAATGAGCAGTTCTTC
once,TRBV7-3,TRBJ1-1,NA,CASSLGGVANTEAFF,TGTGCCAGCAGCTTGGGGGGGGTGGCTAACACTGAAGCTTTCTTT
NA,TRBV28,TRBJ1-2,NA,CASSASRDIWAYGYTF,TGTGCCAGCAGTGCTAGCCGGGACATTTGGGCCTATGGCTACACCTTC
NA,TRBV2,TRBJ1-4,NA,CASSEIGADEKLFF,TGTGCCAGCAGTGAAATAGGGGCTGACGAAAAACTGTTTTTT
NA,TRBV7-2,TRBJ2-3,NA,CASSIEYTQYF,TGTGCCAGCAGTATAGAATATACGCAGTATTTT
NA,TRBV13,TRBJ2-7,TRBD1,CASSLQGADEQYF,TGTGCCAGCAGCTTACAGGGGGCGGACGAGCAGTACTTC
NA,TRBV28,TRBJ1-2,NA,CASSLMGGREGVYGYTF,TGTGCCAGCAGCCTTATGGGGGGCAGGGAGGGTGTCTATGGCTACACCTTC
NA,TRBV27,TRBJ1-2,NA,CASARLQGNYGYTF,TGTGCCAGCGCTCGCTTACAGGGTAACTATGGCTACACCTTC
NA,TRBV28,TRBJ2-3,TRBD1,CASTKTGGGDTQYF,TGTGCCAGCACGAAGACAGGGGGAGGCGATACGCAGTATTTT
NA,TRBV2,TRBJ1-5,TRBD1,CASRDRWNQPQHF,TGTGCCAGCCGGGACAGGTGGAATCAGCCCCAGCATTTT